This T cell receptor (beta chain) was recorded in a study of shared clonotypes between healthy human individuals. Libraries were prepared by immunoSEQ multiplex PCR; TCRdb keeps only in-frame clonotypes and omits some of them. This sample yields more than 2 million clones, of which approximately 96% are seen a single time; around 0.13% belongs to the top ten. About this clone itself: What it recognizes is unknown.

Trimming removed 1 base from V and 8 bases from J, with 17 bases in between. The CDR3 is 16 amino acids. Germline loops: CDR1 SGHAT, CDR2 FQNNGV. General study points: When compared with the clonotypes that were shared by all four sorted-subset donors, the non-shared clonotypes turned out to have lower generation probabilities.

The chain recombines TRBV11-2 with TRBJ1-4; D might be TRBD1 (6 bases). This clonotype originated in a man aged 18 to 30 in good health. Sample: naive CD4+ T cells sorted from blood. Subset defined: CD45RA+ positively selected. This CDR3 is CASSLGDHRVGEKLFF. In DNA, the CDR3 is TGTGCCAGCAGCTTAGGGGACCACAGGGTTGGGGAAAAACTGTTTTTT.